Here is one T cell receptor beta chain with its context. Original data processing: How many nucleated cells were present was estimated from reference gene primer amplification. Some clones are missing from TCRdb's copy, which holds only in-frame ones; the method was immunoSEQ multiplex PCR. V and J calls and clone size are copied from that table; D and trimming were computed from the DNA. The sample consists of approximately 7,600 clones, over 70% of them appearing once. The sample belongs to a study of blood T cell repertoires in COVID-19. On the study more broadly: Samples representing acute and convalescent COVID-19 were sourced from the United States, Italy and Spain. Nucleic acid was either cDNA or gDNA, and it came from T cells, B-cell-depleted T cells, or PBMCs.

This CDR3 spans 15 amino acids. V lost 5 bases to trimming and J lost 0 bases, with 10 bases between them. The germline V gene encodes CDR1 KGHSH and CDR2 LQKENI. The rearrangement links TRBV18 to TRBJ1-4, with a tentative D call TRBD1 (5 bases). The source material was peripheral blood. This TCR derives from a human donor in a cohort sampled during active COVID-19. The CDR3 reads CASSAMTATNEKLFF. CDR3 DNA: TGTGCCAGCTCAGCCATGACAGCAACTAATGAAAAACTGTTTTTT.